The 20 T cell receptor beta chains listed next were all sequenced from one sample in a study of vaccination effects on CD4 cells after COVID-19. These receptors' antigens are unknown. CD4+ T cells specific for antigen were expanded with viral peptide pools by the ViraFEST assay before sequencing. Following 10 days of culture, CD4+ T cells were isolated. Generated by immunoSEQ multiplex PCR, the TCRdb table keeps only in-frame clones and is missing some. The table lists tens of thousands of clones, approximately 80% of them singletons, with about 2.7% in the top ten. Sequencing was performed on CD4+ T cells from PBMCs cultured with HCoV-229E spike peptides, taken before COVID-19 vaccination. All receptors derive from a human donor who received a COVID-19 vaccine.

In nucleotides, the CDR3 is TGCGCCAGCATCGGGACCATGAACACCGGGGAGCTGTTTTTT. This sequence encodes CASIGTMNTGELFF. The chain combines TRBV10-2 with TRBJ2-2; D is perhaps TRBD1 or TRBD2 (5 bases each). The V end was cut by 7 bases, the J end by 1 base, with 10 bases between. CDR1 and CDR2 from the germline V gene are WSHSY and SAAADI. The CDR3 loop spans 14 amino acids.

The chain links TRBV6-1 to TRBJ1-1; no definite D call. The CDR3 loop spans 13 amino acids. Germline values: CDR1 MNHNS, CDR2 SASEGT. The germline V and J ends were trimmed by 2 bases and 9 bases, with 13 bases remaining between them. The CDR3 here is CASSEKSVSKAFF. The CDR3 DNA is TGTGCCAGCAGTGAAAAGTCGGTTAGTAAAGCTTTCTTT.

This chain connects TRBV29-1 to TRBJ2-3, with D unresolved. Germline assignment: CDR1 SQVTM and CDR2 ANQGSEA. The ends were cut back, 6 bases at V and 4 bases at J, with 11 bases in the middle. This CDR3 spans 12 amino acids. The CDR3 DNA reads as TGCAGCGTGGAGCGATGGGCAGATACGCAGTATTTT. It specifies CSVERWADTQYF.

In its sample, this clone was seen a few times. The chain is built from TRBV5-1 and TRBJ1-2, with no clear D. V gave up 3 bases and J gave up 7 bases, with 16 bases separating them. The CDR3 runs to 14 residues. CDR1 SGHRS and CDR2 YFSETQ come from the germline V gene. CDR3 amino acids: CASSSLGEYSGYTF. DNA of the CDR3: TGCGCCAGCAGCTCCCTCGGAGAGTACAGTGGCTACACCTTC.

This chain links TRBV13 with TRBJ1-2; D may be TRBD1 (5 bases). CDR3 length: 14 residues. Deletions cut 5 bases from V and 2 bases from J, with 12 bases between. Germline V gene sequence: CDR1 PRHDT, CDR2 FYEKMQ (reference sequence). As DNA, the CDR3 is TGTGCCAGCAGCACTCCAGGGAAGAACTATGGCTACACCTTC. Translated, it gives CASSTPGKNYGYTF. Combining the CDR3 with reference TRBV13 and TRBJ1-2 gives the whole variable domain AAGVIQSPRHLIKEKRETATLKCYPIPRHDTVYWYQQGPGQDPQFLISFYEKMQSDKGSIPDRFSAQQFSDYHSELNMSSLELGDSALYFCASSTPGKNYGYTFGSGTRLTVV.

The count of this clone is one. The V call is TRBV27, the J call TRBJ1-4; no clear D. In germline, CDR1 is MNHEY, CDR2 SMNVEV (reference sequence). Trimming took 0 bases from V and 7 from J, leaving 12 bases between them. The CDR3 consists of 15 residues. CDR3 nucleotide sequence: TGTGCCAGCAGTTTATCCCTGTGGGGTGGTGAAAAACTGTTTTTT. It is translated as CASSLSLWGGEKLFF. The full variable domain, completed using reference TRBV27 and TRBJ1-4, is EAQVTQNPRYLITVTGKKLTVTCSQNMNHEYMSWYRQDPGLGLRQIYYSMNVEVTDKGDVPEGYKVSRKEKRNFPLILESPSPNQTSLYFCASSLSLWGGEKLFFGSGTQLSVL.

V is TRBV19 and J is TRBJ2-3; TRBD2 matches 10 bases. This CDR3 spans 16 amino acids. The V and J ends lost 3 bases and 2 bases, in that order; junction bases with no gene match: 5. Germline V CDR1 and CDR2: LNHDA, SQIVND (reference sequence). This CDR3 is CASSILSGGATDTQYF. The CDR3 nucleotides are TGTGCCAGTAGTATTCTCAGCGGGGGGGCCACAGATACGCAGTATTTT. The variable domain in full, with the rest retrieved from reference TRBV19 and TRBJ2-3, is DGGITQSPKYLFRKEGQNVTLSCEQNLNHDAMYWYRQDPGQGLRLIYYSQIVNDFQKGDIAEGYSVSREKKESFPLTVTSAQKNPTAFYLCASSILSGGATDTQYFGPGTRLTVL.

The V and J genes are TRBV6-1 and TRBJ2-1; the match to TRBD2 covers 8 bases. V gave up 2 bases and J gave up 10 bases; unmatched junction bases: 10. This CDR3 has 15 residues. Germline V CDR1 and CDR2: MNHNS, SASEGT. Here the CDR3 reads CASSESPGGAGEQFF. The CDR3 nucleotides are TGTGCCAGCAGTGAATCCCCCGGGGGGGCCGGGGAGCAGTTCTTC.

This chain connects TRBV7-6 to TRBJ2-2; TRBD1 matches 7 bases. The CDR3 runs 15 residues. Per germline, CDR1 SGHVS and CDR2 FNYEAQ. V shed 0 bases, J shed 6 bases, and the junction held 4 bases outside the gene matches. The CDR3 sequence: CASSLALQGSGELFF. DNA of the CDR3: TGTGCCAGCAGCTTAGCGTTACAGGGGTCCGGGGAGCTGTTTTTT.

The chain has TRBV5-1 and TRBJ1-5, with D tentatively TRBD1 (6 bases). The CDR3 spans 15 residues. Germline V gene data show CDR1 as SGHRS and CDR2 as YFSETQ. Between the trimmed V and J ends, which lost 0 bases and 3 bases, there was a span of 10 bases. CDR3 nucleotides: TGCGCCAGCAGCTTGGTGGGGGGCCTCAATCAGCCCCAGCATTTT. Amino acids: CASSLVGGLNQPQHF.

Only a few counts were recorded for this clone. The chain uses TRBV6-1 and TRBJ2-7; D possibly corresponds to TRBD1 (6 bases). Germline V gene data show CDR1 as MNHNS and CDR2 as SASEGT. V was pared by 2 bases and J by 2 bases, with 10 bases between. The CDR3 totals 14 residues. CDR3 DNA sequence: TGTGCCAGCAGTGAAAGGACAGTCCCCTACGAGCAGTACGTC. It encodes CASSERTVPYEQYV.

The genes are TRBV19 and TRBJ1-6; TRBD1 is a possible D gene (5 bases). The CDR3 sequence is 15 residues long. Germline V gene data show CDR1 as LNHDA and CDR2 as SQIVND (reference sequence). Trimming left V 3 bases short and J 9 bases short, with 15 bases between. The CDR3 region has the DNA TGTGCCAGTAGTATGCCGGGGGTCGGGAGTTCACCCCTCCACTTT. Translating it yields CASSMPGVGSSPLHF.

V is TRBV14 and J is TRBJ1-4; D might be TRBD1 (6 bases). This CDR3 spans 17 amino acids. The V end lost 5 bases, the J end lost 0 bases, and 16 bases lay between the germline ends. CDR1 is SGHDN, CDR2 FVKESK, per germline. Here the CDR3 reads CASSFRDTRATNEKLFF. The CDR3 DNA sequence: TGTGCCAGCAGCTTCCGGGACACAAGAGCAACTAATGAAAAACTGTTTTTT.

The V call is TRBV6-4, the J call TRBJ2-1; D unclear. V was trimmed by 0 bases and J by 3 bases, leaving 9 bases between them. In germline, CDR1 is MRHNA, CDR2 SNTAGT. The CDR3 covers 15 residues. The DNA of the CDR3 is TGTGCCAGCAGTGACTCGCCGGTCGGCTACAATGAGCAGTTCTTC. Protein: CASSDSPVGYNEQFF.

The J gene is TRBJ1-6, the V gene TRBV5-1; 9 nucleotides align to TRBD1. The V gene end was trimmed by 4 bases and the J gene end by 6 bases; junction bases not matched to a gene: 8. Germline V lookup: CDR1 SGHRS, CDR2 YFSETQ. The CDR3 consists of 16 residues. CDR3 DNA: TGCGCCAGCAGCACGGGACAGGGCGTCGGTAATTCACCCCTCCACTTT. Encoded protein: CASSTGQGVGNSPLHF.

CDR3 coding DNA: TGTGCCAGCAGTGAAGAGCGAGGGTTGGGTTCGAATCAGCCCCAGCATTTT. Protein product: CASSEERGLGSNQPQHF. The J gene is TRBJ1-5, the V gene TRBV2, with D hard to call. The CDR3 totals 17 residues. Germline CDR1 reads SNHLY; CDR2 reads FYNNEI. Between the trimmed V and J ends, which lost 1 base and 4 bases, there was a span of 17 bases.

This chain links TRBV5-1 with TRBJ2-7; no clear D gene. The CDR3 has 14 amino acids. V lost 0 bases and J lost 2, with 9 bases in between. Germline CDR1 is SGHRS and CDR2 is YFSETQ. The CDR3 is CASSLEGSTYEQYV. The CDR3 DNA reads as TGCGCCAGCAGCTTGGAGGGATCAACCTACGAGCAGTACGTC.

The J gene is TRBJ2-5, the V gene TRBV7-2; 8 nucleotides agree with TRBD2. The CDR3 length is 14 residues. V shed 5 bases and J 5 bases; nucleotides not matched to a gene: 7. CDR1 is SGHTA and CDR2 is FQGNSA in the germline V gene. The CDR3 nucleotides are TGTGCCAGCAGCCCGCGGCGGGGGGCGGAGACCCAGTACTTC. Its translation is CASSPRRGAETQYF.

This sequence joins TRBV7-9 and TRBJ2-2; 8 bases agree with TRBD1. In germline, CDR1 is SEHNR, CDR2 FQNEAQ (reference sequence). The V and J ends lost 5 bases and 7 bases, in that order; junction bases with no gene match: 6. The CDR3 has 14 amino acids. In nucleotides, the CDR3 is TGTGCCAGCAGCCGACAGGGGAACGGCGGGGAGCTGTTTTTT. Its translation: CASSRQGNGGELFF. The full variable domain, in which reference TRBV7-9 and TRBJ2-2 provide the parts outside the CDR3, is DTGVSQNPRHKITKRGQNVTFRCDPISEHNRLYWYRQTLGQGPEFLTYFQNEAQLEKSRLLSDRFSAERPKGSFSTLEIQRTEQGDSAMYLCASSRQGNGGELFFGEGSRLTVL.

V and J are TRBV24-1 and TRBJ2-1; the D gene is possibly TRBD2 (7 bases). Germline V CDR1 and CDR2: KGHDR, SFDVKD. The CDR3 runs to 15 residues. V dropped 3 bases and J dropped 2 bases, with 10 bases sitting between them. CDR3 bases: TGTGCCACCAGTGATATCGGGGGGCCCTACAATGAGCAGTTCTTC. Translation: CATSDIGGPYNEQFF.